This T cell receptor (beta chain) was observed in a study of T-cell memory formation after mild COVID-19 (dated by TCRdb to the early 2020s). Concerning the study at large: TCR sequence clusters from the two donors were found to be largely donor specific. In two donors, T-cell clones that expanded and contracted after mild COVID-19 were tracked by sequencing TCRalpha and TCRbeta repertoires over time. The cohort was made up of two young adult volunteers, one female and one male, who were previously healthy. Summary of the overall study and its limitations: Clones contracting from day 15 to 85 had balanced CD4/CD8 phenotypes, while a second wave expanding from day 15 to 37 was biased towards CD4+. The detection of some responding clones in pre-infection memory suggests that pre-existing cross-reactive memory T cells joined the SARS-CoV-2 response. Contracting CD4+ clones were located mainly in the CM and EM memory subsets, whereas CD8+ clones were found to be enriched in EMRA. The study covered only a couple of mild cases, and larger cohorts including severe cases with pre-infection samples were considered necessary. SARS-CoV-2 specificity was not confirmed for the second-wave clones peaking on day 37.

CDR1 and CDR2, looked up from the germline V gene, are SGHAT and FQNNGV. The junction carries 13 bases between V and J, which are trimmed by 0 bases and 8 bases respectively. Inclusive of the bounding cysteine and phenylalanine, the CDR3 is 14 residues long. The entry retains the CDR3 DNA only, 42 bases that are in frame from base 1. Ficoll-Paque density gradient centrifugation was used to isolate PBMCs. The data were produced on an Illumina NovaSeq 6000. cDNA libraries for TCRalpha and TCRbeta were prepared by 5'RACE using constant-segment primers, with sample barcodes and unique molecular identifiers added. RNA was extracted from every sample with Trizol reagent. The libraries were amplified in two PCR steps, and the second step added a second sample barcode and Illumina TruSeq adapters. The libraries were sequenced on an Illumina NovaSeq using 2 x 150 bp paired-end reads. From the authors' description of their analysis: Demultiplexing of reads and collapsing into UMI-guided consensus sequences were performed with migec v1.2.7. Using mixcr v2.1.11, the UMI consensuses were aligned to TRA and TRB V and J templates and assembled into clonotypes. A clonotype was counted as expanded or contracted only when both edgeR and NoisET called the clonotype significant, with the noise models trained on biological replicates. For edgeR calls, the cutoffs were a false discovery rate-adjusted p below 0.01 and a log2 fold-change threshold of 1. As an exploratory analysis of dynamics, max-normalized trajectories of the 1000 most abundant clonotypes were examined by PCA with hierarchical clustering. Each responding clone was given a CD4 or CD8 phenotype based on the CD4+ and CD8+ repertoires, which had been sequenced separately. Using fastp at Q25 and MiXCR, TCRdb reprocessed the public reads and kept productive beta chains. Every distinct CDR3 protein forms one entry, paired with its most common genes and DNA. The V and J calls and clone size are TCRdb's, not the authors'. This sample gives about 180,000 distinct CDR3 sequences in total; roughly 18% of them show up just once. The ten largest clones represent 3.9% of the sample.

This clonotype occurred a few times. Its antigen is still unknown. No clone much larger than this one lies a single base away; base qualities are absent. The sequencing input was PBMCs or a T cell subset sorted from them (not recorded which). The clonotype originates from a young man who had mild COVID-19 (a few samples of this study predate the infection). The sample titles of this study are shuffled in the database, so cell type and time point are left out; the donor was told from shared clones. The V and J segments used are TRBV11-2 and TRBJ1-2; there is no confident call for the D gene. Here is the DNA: TGTGCCAGCAGCTTAGATCTACTGGGATCCGGCTACACCTTC. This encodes CASSLDLLGSGYTF.